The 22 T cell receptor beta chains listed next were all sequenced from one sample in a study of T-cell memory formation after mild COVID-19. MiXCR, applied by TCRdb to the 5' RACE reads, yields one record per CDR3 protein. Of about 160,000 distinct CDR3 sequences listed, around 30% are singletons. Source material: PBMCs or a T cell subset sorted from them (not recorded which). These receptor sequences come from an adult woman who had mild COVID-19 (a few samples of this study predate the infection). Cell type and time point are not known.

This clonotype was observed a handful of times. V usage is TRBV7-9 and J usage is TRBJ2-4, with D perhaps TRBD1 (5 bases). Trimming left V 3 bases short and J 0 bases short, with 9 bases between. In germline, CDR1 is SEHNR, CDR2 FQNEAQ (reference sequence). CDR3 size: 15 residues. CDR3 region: CASSFTDRAKNIQYF. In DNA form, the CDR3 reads TGTGCCAGCAGCTTTACTGACAGAGCCAAAAACATTCAGTACTTC. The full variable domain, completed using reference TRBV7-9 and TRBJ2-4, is DTGVSQNPRHKITKRGQNVTFRCDPISEHNRLYWYRQTLGQGPEFLTYFQNEAQLEKSRLLSDRFSAERPKGSFSTLEIQRTEQGDSAMYLCASSFTDRAKNIQYFGAGTRLSVL.

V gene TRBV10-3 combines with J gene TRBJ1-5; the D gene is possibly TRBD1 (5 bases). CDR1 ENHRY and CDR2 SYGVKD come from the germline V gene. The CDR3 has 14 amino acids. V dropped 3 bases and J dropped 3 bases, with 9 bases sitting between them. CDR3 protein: CAISELGDNQPQHF. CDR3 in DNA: TGTGCCATCAGTGAATTGGGGGACAATCAGCCCCAGCATTTT.

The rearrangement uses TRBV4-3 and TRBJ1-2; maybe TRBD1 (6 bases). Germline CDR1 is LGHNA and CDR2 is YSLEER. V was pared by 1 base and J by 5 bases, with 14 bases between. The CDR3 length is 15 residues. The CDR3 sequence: CASSQGQDSGYGYTF. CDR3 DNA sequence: TGCGCCAGCAGCCAAGGCCAGGACAGCGGGTATGGCTACACCTTC.

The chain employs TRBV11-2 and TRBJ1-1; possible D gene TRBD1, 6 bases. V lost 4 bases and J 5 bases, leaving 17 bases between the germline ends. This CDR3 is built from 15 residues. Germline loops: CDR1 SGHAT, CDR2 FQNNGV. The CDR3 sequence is CASSWGQGGITEAFF. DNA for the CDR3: TGTGCCAGCAGCTGGGGGCAGGGTGGTATAACTGAAGCTTTCTTT.

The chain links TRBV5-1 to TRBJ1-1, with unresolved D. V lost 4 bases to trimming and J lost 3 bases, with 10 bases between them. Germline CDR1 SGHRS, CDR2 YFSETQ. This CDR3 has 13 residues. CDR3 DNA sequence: TGCGCCAGCAGCGCGGCCTGGGACACTGAAGCTTTCTTT. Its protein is CASSAAWDTEAFF.

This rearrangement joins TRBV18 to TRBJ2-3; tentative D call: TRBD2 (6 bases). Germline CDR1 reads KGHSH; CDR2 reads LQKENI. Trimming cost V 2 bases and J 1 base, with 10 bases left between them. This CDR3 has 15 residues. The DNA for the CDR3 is TGTGCCAGCTCACCAATGGCTAGCGGCACAGATACGCAGTATTTT. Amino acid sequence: CASSPMASGTDTQYF.

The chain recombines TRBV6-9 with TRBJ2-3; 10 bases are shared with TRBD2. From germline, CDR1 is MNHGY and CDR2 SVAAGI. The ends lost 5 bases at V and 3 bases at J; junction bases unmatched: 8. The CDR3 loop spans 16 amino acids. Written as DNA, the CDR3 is TGTGCCAGCAGTCTAAAACTAGCGGGAAAAACAGATACGCAGTATTTT. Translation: CASSLKLAGKTDTQYF.

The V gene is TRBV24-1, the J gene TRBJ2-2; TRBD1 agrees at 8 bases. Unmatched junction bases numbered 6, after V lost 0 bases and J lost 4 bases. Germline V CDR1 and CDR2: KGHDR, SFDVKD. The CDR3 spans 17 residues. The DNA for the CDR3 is TGTGCCACCAGTGATTTGCACGGGCAGGGGGCCACCGGGGAGCTGTTTTTT. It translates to CATSDLHGQGATGELFF.

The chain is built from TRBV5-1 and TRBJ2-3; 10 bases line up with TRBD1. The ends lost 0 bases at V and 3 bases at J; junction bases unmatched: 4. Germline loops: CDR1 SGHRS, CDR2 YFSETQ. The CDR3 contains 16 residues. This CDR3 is CASSLGGTGATDTQYF. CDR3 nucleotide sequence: TGCGCCAGCAGCTTGGGAGGGACAGGGGCGACAGATACGCAGTATTTT.

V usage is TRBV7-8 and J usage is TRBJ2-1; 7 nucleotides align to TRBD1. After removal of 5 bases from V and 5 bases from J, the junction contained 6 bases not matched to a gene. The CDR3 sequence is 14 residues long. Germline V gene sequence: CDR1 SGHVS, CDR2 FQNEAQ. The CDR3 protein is CASSPWTGNNEQFF. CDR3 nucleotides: TGTGCCAGCAGCCCCTGGACAGGAAACAATGAGCAGTTCTTC.

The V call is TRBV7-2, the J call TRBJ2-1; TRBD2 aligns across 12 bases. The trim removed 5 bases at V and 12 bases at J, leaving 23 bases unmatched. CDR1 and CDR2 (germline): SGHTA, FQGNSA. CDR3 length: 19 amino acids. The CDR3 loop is CASSPRGMLGTSGRWRQFF. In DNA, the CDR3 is TGTGCCAGCAGCCCTAGAGGAATGCTAGGGACTAGCGGGCGATGGAGGCAGTTCTTC.

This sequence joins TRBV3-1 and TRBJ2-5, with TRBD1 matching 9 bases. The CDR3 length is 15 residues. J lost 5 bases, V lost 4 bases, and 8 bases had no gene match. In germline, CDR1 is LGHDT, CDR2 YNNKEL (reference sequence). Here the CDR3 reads CASSPTRDRVETQYF. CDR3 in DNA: TGTGCCAGCAGCCCCACCCGGGACAGGGTGGAGACCCAGTACTTC.

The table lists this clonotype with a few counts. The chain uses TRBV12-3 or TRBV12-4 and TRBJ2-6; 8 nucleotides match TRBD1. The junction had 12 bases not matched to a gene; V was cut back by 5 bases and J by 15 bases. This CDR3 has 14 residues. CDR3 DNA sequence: TGTGCCAGCAGTCCGGGGACAGGCTTTACCCCCCTGACTTTC. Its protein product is CASSPGTGFTPLTF.

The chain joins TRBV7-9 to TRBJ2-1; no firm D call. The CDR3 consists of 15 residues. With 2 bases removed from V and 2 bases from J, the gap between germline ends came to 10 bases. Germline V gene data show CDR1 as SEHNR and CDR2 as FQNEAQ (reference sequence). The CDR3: CASSLMSSAYNEQFF. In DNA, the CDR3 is TGTGCCAGCAGCTTAATGAGCTCGGCCTACAATGAGCAGTTCTTC. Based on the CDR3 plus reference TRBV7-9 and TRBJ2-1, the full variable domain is DTGVSQNPRHKITKRGQNVTFRCDPISEHNRLYWYRQTLGQGPEFLTYFQNEAQLEKSRLLSDRFSAERPKGSFSTLEIQRTEQGDSAMYLCASSLMSSAYNEQFFGPGTRLTVL.

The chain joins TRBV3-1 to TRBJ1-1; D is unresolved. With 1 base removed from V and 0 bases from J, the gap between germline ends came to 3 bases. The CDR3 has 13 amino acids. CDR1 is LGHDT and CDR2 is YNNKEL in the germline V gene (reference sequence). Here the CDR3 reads CASSQVVNTEAFF. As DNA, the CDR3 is TGTGCCAGCAGCCAAGTGGTGAACACTGAAGCTTTCTTT.

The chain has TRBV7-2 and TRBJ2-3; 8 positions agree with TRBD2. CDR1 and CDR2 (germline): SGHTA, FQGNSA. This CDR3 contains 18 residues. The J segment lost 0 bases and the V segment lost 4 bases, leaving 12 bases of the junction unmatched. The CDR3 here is CASSSPGLAVYSTDTQYF. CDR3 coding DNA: TGTGCCAGCAGCTCTCCCGGACTAGCAGTTTATAGCACAGATACGCAGTATTTT.

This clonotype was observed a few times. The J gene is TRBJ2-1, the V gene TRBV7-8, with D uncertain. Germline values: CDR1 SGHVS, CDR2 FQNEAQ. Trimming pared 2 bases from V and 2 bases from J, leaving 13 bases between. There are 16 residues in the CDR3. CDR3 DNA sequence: TGTGCCAGCAGCTTATTCCGCACCCGAACCTACAATGAGCAGTTCTTC. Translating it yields CASSLFRTRTYNEQFF.

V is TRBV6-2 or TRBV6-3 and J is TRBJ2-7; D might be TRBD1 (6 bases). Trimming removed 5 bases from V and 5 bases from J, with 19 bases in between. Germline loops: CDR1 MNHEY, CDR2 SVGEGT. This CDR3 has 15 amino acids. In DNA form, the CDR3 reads TGTGCCAGCAGTCCAGTCGACAGGCCGCGGGACGAGCAGTACTTC. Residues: CASSPVDRPRDEQYF.

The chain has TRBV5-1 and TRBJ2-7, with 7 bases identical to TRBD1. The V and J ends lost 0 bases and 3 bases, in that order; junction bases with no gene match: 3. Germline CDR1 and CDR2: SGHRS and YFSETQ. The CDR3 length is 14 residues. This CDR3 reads CASSLGQGHYEQYF. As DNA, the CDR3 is TGCGCCAGCAGCTTGGGACAGGGCCACTACGAGCAGTACTTC.

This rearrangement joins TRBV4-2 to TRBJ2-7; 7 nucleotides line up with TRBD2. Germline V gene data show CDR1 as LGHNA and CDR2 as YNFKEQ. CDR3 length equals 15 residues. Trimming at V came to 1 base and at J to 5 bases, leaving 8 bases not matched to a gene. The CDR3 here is CASSQVGGSVDEQYF. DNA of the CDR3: TGTGCCAGCAGCCAAGTGGGGGGGTCTGTGGACGAGCAGTACTTC.

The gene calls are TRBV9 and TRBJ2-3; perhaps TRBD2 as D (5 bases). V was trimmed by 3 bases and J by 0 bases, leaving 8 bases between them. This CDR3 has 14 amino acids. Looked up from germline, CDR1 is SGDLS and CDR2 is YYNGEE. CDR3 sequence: CASSARGSTDTQYF. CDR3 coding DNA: TGTGCCAGCAGCGCTCGGGGAAGCACAGATACGCAGTATTTT.

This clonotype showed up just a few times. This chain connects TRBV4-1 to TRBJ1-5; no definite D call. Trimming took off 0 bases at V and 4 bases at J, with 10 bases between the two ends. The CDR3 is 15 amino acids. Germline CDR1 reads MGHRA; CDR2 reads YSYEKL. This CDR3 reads CASSQDAAGNQPQHF. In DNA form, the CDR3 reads TGCGCCAGCAGCCAAGATGCGGCAGGTAATCAGCCCCAGCATTTT.